This T cell receptor (beta chain) stems from a study of lymphopenia after photon versus proton radiotherapy. Profiled with immunoSEQ multiplex PCR; TCRdb holds only in-frame clones, not every one. The repertoire includes 3,500 to 4,500 clones, around 69% of them detected once, and around 50% sits in the top ten. The CDR3 sequence is 12 residues long. Germline CDR1 SQVTM, CDR2 ANQGSEA. V was cut by 3 bases and J by 6 bases, with 11 bases left in between. The V call is TRBV29-1, the J call TRBJ1-1; D is uncertain. The receptor was derived from a man of 80 years or more with esophageal cancer. Sequences were derived from peripheral blood, sampled from a patient treated with proton-based radiotherapy. CDR3 nucleotide sequence: TGCAGCGTTGAGTTGGGGTTCTCTGAAGCTTTCTTT. Its protein product is CSVELGFSEAFF. Filled out from reference TRBV29-1 and TRBJ1-1, the complete variable domain reads SAVISQKPSRDICQRGTSLTIQCQVDSQVTMMFWYRQQPGQSLTLIATANQGSEATYESGFVIDKFPISRPNLTFSTLTVSNMSPEDSSIYLCSVELGFSEAFFGQGTRLTVV.